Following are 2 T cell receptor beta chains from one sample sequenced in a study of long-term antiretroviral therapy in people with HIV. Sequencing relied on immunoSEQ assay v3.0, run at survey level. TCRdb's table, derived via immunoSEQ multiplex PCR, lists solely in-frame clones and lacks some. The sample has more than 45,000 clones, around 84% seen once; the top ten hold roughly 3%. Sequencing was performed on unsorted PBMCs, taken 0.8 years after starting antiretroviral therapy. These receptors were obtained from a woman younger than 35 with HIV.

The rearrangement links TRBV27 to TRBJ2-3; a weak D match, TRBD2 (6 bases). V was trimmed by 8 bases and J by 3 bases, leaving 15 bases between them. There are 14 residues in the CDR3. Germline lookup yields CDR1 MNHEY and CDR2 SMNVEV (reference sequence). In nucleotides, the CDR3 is TGTGCCAGCGGACGGAGGGCGAGGACAGATACGCAGTATTTT. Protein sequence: CASGRRARTDTQYF.

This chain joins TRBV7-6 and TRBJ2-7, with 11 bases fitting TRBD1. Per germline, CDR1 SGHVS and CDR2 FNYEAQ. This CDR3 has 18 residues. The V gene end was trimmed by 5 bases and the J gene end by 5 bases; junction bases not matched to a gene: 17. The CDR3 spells CASSLGQGATSVFHEQYF. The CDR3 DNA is TGTGCCAGCAGCCTAGGACAGGGGGCAACTAGCGTTTTCCACGAGCAGTACTTC.